These 15 T cell receptor beta chains share one sample of origin, sequenced in a study of T cells after yellow fever vaccination. From the 5' RACE reads, TCRdb called clonotypes with MiXCR, one entry per CDR3 protein. In the table there are some 250,000 distinct CDR3 sequences, about 3.9% of which are singletons. The sample was PBMCs, taken 15 days after the yellow fever booster vaccination. Receptor source: a man between 18 and 29 years old who received the YFV17D yellow fever vaccine.

There are many counts of this clonotype. This chain links TRBV30 with TRBJ2-7; D not certain. From germline, CDR1 is GTSNPN and CDR2 SVGIG (reference sequence). The germline V and J ends were trimmed by 2 bases and 2 bases, with 4 bases remaining between them. The CDR3 is 11 residues long. CDR3 sequence reads: CAWSKTYEQYF. DNA of the CDR3: TGTGCCTGGAGTAAAACCTACGAGCAGTACTTC.

A few counts support this clonotype. The chain links TRBV5-4 to TRBJ1-2, with no clear D. With 3 bases removed from V and 7 bases from J, the gap between germline ends came to 13 bases. The germline CDR1 and CDR2 sequences are SGHNT and YYREEE (reference sequence). The CDR3 loop spans 13 amino acids. CDR3 DNA sequence: TGTGCCAGCAGCTCACCCACAGAATTTGGCTACACCTTC. It translates to CASSSPTEFGYTF.

The rearrangement uses TRBV20-1 and TRBJ2-5; 14 bases match TRBD2. In germline, CDR1 is DFQATT, CDR2 SNEGSKA (reference sequence). The CDR3 consists of 15 residues. Losses at the gene ends were 3 bases for V and 3 bases for J; bases not matched to a gene: 3. CDR3 DNA sequence: TGCAGTGCTAGCCCGACTAGCGGGGGGGAAGAGACCCAGTACTTC. Residues: CSASPTSGGEETQYF.

This clonotype has a count of ten or more. The chain couples TRBV7-8 to TRBJ2-3; 10 nucleotides match TRBD1. Germline trimming cut 4 bases from V and 4 bases from J; bases unmatched to any gene: 11. This CDR3 comprises 17 residues. Germline loops: CDR1 SGHVS, CDR2 FQNEAQ. The CDR3 sequence is CASSSVMTGGNADTQYF. The CDR3 bases are TGTGCCAGCAGCTCAGTTATGACAGGGGGCAACGCAGATACGCAGTATTTT. Full variable domain (outside the CDR3, taken from reference TRBV7-8 and TRBJ2-3): GAGVSQSPRYKVAKRGQDVALRCDPISGHVSLFWYQQALGQGPEFLTYFQNEAQLDKSGLPSDRFFAERPEGSVSTLKIQRTQQEDSAVYLCASSSVMTGGNADTQYFGPGTRLTVL.

In this sample, this clonotype turned up many times. CDR3 coding DNA: TGCAGTGCCCGAGGGGGTCTTGGCTACACCTTC. Protein sequence: CSARGGLGYTF. The chain joins TRBV20-1 to TRBJ1-2; D is perhaps TRBD1 (6 bases). Germline V gene data show CDR1 as DFQATT and CDR2 as SNEGSKA (reference sequence). CDR3 length equals 11 residues. V lost 6 bases to trimming and J lost 7 bases, with 12 bases between them.

The sample holds many counts of this clonotype. J is TRBJ2-5 and V is TRBV5-6; D gene unclear. The CDR3 has 12 amino acids. Looked up from germline, CDR1 is SGHDT and CDR2 is YYEEEE. Trimming took off 1 base at V and 6 bases at J, with 7 bases between the two ends. CDR3 protein: CASSLRRQTQYF. The CDR3 DNA reads TGTGCCAGCAGCTTGCGTAGGCAGACCCAGTACTTC.

This clonotype has at least ten counts. The gene calls are TRBV5-1 and TRBJ1-1; D possibly corresponds to TRBD1 (6 bases). Deletions cut 4 bases from V and 1 base from J, with 11 bases between. The CDR3 extends over 14 amino acids. Germline V gene lookup returns CDR1 SGHRS and CDR2 YFSETQ. CDR3 protein: CASSIGQPNTEAFF. DNA for the CDR3: TGCGCCAGCAGCATCGGACAGCCGAACACTGAAGCTTTCTTT. Drawing the rest from reference TRBV5-1 and TRBJ1-1, the complete variable domain is KAGVTQTPRYLIKTRGQQVTLSCSPISGHRSVSWYQQTPGQGLQFLFEYFSETQRNKGNFPGRFSGRQFSNSRSEMNVSTLELGDSALYLCASSIGQPNTEAFFGQGTRLTVV.

This clonotype was seen ten or more times. The V gene is TRBV28, the J gene TRBJ2-7; 7 bases are shared with TRBD2. CDR1 and CDR2 (germline): MDHEN, SYDVKM. V lost 8 bases, J lost 0 bases, and 7 bases stayed unmatched. The CDR3 is made up of 14 amino acids. The CDR3: CASRRGDASYEQYV. The CDR3 DNA is TGTGCCAGCCGACGGGGGGACGCCTCCTACGAGCAGTACGTC.

This clonotype was counted many times. The rearrangement joins TRBV7-6 to TRBJ1-2; TRBD1 might be the D (6 bases). With 4 bases removed from V and 7 bases from J, the gap between germline ends came to 16 bases. CDR1 is SGHVS, CDR2 FNYEAQ, per germline. The CDR3 is 14 amino acids. The CDR3, as DNA: TGTGCCAGCAGCTCCACAGGGAAAAGAGCTGGCTACACCTTC. This gives the protein CASSSTGKRAGYTF. The full variable domain, in which reference TRBV7-6 and TRBJ1-2 provide the parts outside the CDR3, is GAGVSQSPRYKVTKRGQDVALRCDPISGHVSLYWYRQALGQGPEFLTYFNYEAQQDKSGLPNDRFSAERPEGSISTLTIQRTEQRDSAMYRCASSSTGKRAGYTFGSGTRLTVV.

This clonotype occurred many times. The chain uses TRBV6-5 and TRBJ1-4; 8 nucleotides agree with TRBD1. Germline CDR1 MNHEY, CDR2 SVGAGI. V was pared by 4 bases and J by 5 bases, with 12 bases of the junction left unmatched. The CDR3 extends over 17 amino acids. The CDR3 DNA is TGTGCCAGCAGTTCCAACATCAGGGGGCTAAAAAATGAAAAACTGTTTTTT. Its translation: CASSSNIRGLKNEKLFF.

This clonotype was picked up many times. The chain has TRBV6-5 and TRBJ2-3; the D gene is possibly TRBD1 (5 bases). This CDR3 has 13 amino acids. Trimming shortened V by 4 bases and J by 10 bases, and 15 bases separated the two germline ends. Germline V gene data show CDR1 as MNHEY and CDR2 as SVGAGI. CDR3 in DNA: TGTGCCAGCAGTTCATCGCCCCAGACAGCGCAGTATTTT. Protein sequence: CASSSSPQTAQYF.

This clonotype was detected many times. The chain employs TRBV5-1 and TRBJ2-3; D gene uncertain. CDR1 and CDR2 from the germline V gene are SGHRS and YFSETQ. The CDR3 has 13 residues. With 1 base removed from V and 4 bases from J, the gap between germline ends came to 7 bases. CDR3 sequence reads: CASSLTGPDTQYF. The DNA of the CDR3 is TGCGCCAGCAGCTTGACGGGTCCAGATACGCAGTATTTT.

In its sample, this clonotype was seen many times. The chain has TRBV29-1 and TRBJ2-1; 10 nucleotides agree with TRBD1. This CDR3 spans 14 amino acids. V trimming: 3 bases; J trimming: 9 bases; junction bases outside the gene matches: 8. From germline, CDR1 is SQVTM and CDR2 ANQGSEA. The CDR3 region is CSVESGTGAGEQFF. CDR3 in DNA: TGCAGCGTTGAGAGTGGGACAGGGGCAGGTGAGCAGTTCTTC.

This clonotype has at least ten counts. The rearrangement links TRBV7-2 to TRBJ1-1; no clear D. Germline-derived CDR1 and CDR2 are SGHTA and FQGNSA. Trimming stripped 2 bases from V and 3 bases from J, with 10 bases between. The CDR3 runs to 14 residues. The CDR3: CASSLNQADTEAFF. The CDR3, as DNA: TGTGCCAGCAGCTTAAACCAAGCGGACACTGAAGCTTTCTTT.

This clonotype was seen repeatedly, ten times or more. The genes are TRBV20-1 and TRBJ1-5; D unclear. The V and J ends lost 4 bases and 5 bases respectively, with 9 bases between them. The germline V gene has CDR1 DFQATT and CDR2 SNEGSKA (reference sequence). The CDR3 spans 12 residues. This chain's CDR3 is CSANFGDQPQHF. The CDR3, as DNA: TGCAGTGCTAATTTCGGGGATCAGCCCCAGCATTTT.